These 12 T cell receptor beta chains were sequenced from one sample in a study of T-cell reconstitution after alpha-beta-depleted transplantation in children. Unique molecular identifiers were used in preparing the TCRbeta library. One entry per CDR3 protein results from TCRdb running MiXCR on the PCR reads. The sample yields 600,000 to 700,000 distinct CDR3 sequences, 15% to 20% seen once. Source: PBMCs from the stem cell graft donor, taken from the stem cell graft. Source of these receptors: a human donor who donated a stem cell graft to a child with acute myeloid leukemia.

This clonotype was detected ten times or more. The CDR3 loop is CSASVTPYEQYF. The CDR3 DNA reads TGCAGTGCGTCGGTTACCCCCTACGAGCAGTACTTC. This chain uses TRBV20-1 with TRBJ2-7; D unresolved. Per germline, CDR1 DFQATT and CDR2 SNEGSKA (reference sequence). Between the trimmed V and J ends, which lost 6 bases and 2 bases, there was a span of 11 bases. This CDR3 spans 12 amino acids.

CDR3 sequence (DNA): TGTGCCAGCCAAACAAAAGGAGAGGGACTCTATGGCTACACCTTC. Its protein is CASQTKGEGLYGYTF. V is TRBV6-1 and J is TRBJ1-2; D is possibly TRBD1 (5 bases). Germline CDR1 reads MNHNS; CDR2 reads SASEGT. The V gene lost 8 bases and the J gene lost 4 bases, with 20 bases spanning the gap. The CDR3 contains 15 residues.

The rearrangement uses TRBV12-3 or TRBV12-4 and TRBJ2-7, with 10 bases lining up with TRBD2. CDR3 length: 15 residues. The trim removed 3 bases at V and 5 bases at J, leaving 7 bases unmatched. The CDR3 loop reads CASSLGLAGDDEQYF. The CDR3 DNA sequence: TGTGCCAGCAGTTTGGGGCTAGCGGGGGACGACGAGCAGTACTTC.

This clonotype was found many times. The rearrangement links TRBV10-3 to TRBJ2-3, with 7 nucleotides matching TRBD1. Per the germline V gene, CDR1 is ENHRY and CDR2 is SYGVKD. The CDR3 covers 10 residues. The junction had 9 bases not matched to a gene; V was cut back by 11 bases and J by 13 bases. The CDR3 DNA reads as TGTGCCTCAACAGGGGCGTATGAGTATTTT. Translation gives CASTGAYEYF.

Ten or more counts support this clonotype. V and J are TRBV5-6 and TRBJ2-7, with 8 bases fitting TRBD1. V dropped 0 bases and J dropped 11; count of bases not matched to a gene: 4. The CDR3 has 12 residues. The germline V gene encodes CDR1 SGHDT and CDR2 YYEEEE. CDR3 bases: TGTGCCAGCAGCTTGGGGACAGGGCAGGAGTACTTC. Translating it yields CASSLGTGQEYF.

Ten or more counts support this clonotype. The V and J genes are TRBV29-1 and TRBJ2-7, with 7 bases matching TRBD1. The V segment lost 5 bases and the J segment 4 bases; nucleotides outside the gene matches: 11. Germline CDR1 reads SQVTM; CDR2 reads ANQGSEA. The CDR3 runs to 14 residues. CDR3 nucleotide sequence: TGCAGCGTTATGGACAGGAGCCTTTTTTACGAGCAGTACTTC. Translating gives CSVMDRSLFYEQYF.

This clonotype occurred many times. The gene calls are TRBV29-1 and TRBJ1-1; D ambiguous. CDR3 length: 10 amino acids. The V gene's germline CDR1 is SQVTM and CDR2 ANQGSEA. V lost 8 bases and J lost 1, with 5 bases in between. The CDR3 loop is CSIQNTEAFF. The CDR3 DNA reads TGCAGCATCCAGAACACTGAAGCTTTCTTT.

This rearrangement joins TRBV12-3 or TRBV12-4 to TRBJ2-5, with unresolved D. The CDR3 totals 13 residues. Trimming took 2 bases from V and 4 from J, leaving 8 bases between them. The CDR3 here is CASSLPSVETQYF. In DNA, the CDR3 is TGTGCCAGCAGTTTACCTTCGGTAGAGACCCAGTACTTC.

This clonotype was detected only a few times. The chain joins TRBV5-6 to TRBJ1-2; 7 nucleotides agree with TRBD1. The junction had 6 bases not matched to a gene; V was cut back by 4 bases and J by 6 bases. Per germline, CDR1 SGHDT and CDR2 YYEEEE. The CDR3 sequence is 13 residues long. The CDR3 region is CASSPTGTDGYTF. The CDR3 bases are TGTGCCAGCAGCCCGACAGGGACTGATGGCTACACCTTC.

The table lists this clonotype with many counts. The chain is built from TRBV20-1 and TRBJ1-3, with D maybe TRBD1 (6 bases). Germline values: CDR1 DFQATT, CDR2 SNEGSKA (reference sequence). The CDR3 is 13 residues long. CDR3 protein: CSASQGSGNTIYF. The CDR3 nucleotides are TGCAGCGCCTCACAGGGCTCTGGAAACACCATATATTTT.

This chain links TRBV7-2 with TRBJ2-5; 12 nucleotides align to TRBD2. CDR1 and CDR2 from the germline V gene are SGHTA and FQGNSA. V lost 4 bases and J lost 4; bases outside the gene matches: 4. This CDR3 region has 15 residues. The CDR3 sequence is CASSSPSGGGETQYF. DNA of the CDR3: TGTGCCAGCAGCTCCCCTAGCGGGGGGGGAGAGACCCAGTACTTC.

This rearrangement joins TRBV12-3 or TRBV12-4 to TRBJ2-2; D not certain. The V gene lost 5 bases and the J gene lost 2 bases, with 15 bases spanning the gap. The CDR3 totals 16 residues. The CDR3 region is CASSPLETQNTGELFF. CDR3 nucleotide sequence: TGTGCCAGCAGTCCCCTCGAGACGCAAAACACCGGGGAGCTGTTTTTT.